The TCR beta chain under discussion was sequenced for a study of T cells after yellow fever vaccination. The CDR3 length is 16 residues. With 0 bases clipped from V and 2 bases from J, the junction kept 3 bases outside the gene matches. Germline values: CDR1 DFQATT, CDR2 SNEGSKA (reference sequence). This clonotype has just a few counts. MiXCR was run by TCRdb on the 5' RACE reads, yielding one entry per CDR3 protein. The data contain about 340,000 distinct CDR3 sequences, roughly an eighth of them seen just once; the ten biggest clones take up roughly 3%. The specimen was CD4+ T cells sorted from PBMCs, collected 15 days after the yellow fever booster vaccination. This receptor was taken from a man in his late teens or twenties who received the YFV17D yellow fever vaccine. The chain has TRBV20-1 and TRBJ2-7, with 14 bases lining up with TRBD2. CDR3 amino acids: CSARDGTSGGTYEQYF. The CDR3 DNA follows: TGCAGTGCTAGAGATGGGACTAGCGGGGGAACCTACGAGCAGTACTTC.